This T cell receptor (beta chain) originates from a study of beta chain features in type 1 diabetes. Findings of the study overall: In all four CD4+ subsets, TCRB CDR3 length was significantly, moderately reduced in type 1 diabetes. Shorter templates may be favored by PCR, equally so in patients and controls.

Expressed TCRB transcripts were sequenced after all isolated RNA was converted to cDNA. The assay was immunoSEQ multiplex PCR, and TCRdb's table has in-frame clones only and misses some. Of about 160,000 clones in the sample, 6.5% to 8.5% were seen once. The single heparinised draw taken from each donor contained about 110 mL of blood on average. Concerning this clone itself: Its cognate antigen is unknown.

Sequencing was performed on central memory CD4+ T cells from blood. This sequence was found in a man aged 18 to 30 with type 1 diabetes.

CDR3 in DNA: TGTGCCACCAGCAGACCCAAGAAGCCCCCTTATGGCTACACCTTC. This codes for CATSRPKKPPYGYTF. The gene calls are TRBV15 and TRBJ1-2; D uncertain. CDR3 length: 15 amino acids. Trimming pared 2 bases from V and 5 bases from J, leaving 15 bases between. The V gene's germline CDR1 is LNHNV and CDR2 YYDKDF (reference sequence).